The source of this TCR beta chain is a study of shared clonotypes between healthy human individuals. Every subset had its genomic DNA shared out evenly among several immunoSEQ plates. Libraries were prepared by immunoSEQ multiplex PCR; TCRdb keeps only in-frame clonotypes and omits some of them. Found here are about 1 million clones, roughly 75% of them singletons; the top ten hold about 1.5%. The J segment lost 4 bases and the V segment lost 4 bases, leaving 8 bases of the junction unmatched. Germline values: CDR1 MDHEN, CDR2 SYDVKM. CDR3 length: 15 residues. This sequence was found in a man younger than 35 in good health. Material: memory CD4+ T cells sorted from blood. The sample's subset: CD45RA-negative fraction. This rearrangement joins TRBV28 to TRBJ1-2; 8 bases map to TRBD1. CDR3 sequence: CASSYPGGSGYGYTF. CDR3 DNA sequence: TGTGCCAGCAGTTATCCAGGGGGCAGCGGCTATGGCTACACCTTC.